The present T cell receptor beta chain was sequenced within a study of blood T cell repertoires in COVID-19. Study overall: From the United States, Italy and Spain came samples of acute and convalescent COVID-19. Sample material is recorded as cDNA or gDNA derived from T cells, B-cell-depleted T cells, or PBMCs.

V lost 0 bases and J lost 5, with 14 bases in between. From germline, CDR1 is MNHEY and CDR2 SMNVEV (reference sequence). This CDR3 has 15 amino acids. Patients in Seattle were enrolled during active infection, then followed longitudinally. Data came from immunoSEQ multiplex PCR; TCRdb stores just in-frame clones and leaves some out. The sample holds some 450,000 clones, around 88% seen once. The sequence was collected from a woman in her forties or fifties with COVID-19, enrolled during active disease. The chain uses TRBV27 and TRBJ2-7; TRBD2 might be the D (6 bases). Sequences were obtained from peripheral blood. CDR3 DNA: TGTGCCAGCAGTTTATCTCCCGCGGGAATCAACGAGCAGTACTTC. Protein sequence: CASSLSPAGINEQYF.